This is a list of T cell receptor beta chains from one sample in a study of T-cell reconstitution after alpha-beta-depleted transplantation in children. TCRdb analysed the PCR reads with MiXCR anew, one entry per CDR3 protein. The sample lists around 340,000 distinct CDR3 sequences, 10% to 15% seen once, with about 4% in the top ten. This specimen consisted of PBMCs, obtained from the stem cell graft. The receptors were sampled from a human donor who donated a stem cell graft to a child with Fanconi anemia. Both conserved end residues are part of each CDR3. D genes are given only for firm matches. Rows may omit the clone size; those that give it use once, few, many or a size class.

D gene	V gene	J gene	clone size	CDR3 protein	CDR3 DNA
TRBD1	TRBV5-1	TRBJ2-3	.	CASSPQGAKADTQYF	TGCGCCAGCAGCCCACAGGGGGCGAAGGCAGATACGCAGTATTTT
.	TRBV7-9	TRBJ2-1	few	CASSGGGSSYNEQFF	TGTGCCAGCAGCGGAGGGGGAAGCTCCTACAATGAGCAGTTCTTC
.	TRBV4-2	TRBJ2-7	.	CASSHPQTSEQYF	TGTGCCAGCAGCCACCCGCAGACTAGCGAGCAGTACTTC
.	TRBV5-1	TRBJ1-1	many	CASSLGYSNTEAFF	TGCGCCAGCAGCTTGGGATACTCGAACACTGAAGCTTTCTTT
.	TRBV24-1	TRBJ2-1	.	CATSDRTGAEEQFF	TGTGCCACCAGTGACCGGACGGGGGCGGAGGAGCAGTTCTTC
.	TRBV29-1	TRBJ1-5	many	CSVANRNDQPQHF	TGCAGCGTTGCCAACAGGAACGATCAGCCCCAGCATTTT
TRBD2	TRBV27	TRBJ2-1	few	CASSPPGTSGDNEQFF	TGTGCCAGCAGCCCGCCCGGGACTAGCGGGGACAATGAGCAGTTCTTC
.	TRBV5-5	TRBJ2-7	many	CASSLVGLLYEQYF	TGTGCCAGCAGCTTGGTTGGGTTGCTCTACGAGCAGTACTTC
TRBD1	TRBV4-3	TRBJ2-2	.	CASSHDRDDGELFF	TGCGCCAGCAGCCATGACAGGGATGACGGGGAGCTGTTTTTT
.	TRBV5-1	TRBJ1-2	few	CASSLRPRVEFNYGYTF	TGCGCCAGCAGCTTGCGTCCTCGGGTGGAGTTTAACTATGGCTACACCTTC
.	TRBV5-6	TRBJ1-2	many	CASSLHDGYTF	TGTGCCAGCAGCTTGCACGATGGCTACACCTTC
TRBD1	TRBV29-1	TRBJ2-7	many	CSVEDHRGDPYEQYF	TGCAGCGTTGAAGACCACAGGGGAGACCCCTACGAGCAGTACTTC
.	TRBV5-1	TRBJ2-2	few	CASSSDRPANTGELFF	TGCGCCAGCAGCTCGGACAGACCAGCGAACACCGGGGAGCTGTTTTTT
TRBD1	TRBV5-1	TRBJ1-1	few	CASSKNNRGLTEAFF	TGCGCCAGCAGCAAAAATAACAGGGGGCTAACTGAAGCTTTCTTT
TRBD2	TRBV9	TRBJ2-5	few	CASSVAGVSGLASQETQYF	TGTGCCAGCAGCGTAGCTGGAGTTTCCGGACTAGCGTCCCAAGAGACCCAGTACTTC
.	TRBV6-2/TRBV6-3	TRBJ2-1	few	CASRDSHSISYNEQFF	TGTGCCAGCAGGGACAGCCACTCAATCTCCTACAATGAGCAGTTCTTC